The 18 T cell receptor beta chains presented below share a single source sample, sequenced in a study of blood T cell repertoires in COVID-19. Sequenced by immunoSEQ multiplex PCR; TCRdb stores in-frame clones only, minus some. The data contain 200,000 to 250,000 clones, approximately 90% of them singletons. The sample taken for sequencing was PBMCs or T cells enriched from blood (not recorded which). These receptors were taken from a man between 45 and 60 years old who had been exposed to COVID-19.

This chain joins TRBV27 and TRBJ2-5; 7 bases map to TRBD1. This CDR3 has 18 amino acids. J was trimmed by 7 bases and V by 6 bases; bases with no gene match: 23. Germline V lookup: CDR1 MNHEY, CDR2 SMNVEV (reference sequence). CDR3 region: CASSITGAQGIRGPTQYF. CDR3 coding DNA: TGTGCCAGCAGCATAACAGGGGCCCAGGGTATAAGGGGGCCGACCCAGTACTTC.

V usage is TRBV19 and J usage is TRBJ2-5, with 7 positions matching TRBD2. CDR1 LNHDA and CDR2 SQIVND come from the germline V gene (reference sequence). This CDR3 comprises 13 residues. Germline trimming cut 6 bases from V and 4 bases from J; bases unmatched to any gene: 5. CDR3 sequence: CASRVGGGETQYF. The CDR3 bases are TGTGCCAGTAGGGTTGGGGGGGGAGAGACCCAGTACTTC.

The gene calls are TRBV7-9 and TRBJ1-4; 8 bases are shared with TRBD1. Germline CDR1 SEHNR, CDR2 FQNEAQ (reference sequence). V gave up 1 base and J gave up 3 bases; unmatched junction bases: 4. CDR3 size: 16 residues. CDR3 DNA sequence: TGTGCCAGCAGCTTAGGGGGGGACAGGCCTAATGAAAAACTGTTTTTT. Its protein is CASSLGGDRPNEKLFF. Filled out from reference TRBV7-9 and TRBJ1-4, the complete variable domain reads DTGVSQNPRHKITKRGQNVTFRCDPISEHNRLYWYRQTLGQGPEFLTYFQNEAQLEKSRLLSDRFSAERPKGSFSTLEIQRTEQGDSAMYLCASSLGGDRPNEKLFFGSGTQLSVL.

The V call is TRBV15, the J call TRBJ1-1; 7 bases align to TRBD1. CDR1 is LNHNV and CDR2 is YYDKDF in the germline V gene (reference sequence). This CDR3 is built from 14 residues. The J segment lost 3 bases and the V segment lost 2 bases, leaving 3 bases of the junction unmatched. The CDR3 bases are TGTGCCACCAGCAGAAAGGGGACAGACACTGAAGCTTTCTTT. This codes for CATSRKGTDTEAFF.

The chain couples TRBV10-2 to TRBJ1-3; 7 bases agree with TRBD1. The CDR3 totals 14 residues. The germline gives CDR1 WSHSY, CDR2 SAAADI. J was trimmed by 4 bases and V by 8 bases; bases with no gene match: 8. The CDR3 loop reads CASWETGSGNTIYF. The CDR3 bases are TGCGCCAGCTGGGAGACAGGGTCGGGAAACACCATATATTTT.

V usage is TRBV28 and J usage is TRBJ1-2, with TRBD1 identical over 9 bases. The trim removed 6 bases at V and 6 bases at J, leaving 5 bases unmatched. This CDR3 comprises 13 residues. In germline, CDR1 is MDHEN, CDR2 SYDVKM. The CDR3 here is CASSARTGDGYTF. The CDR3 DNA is TGTGCCAGCAGCGCCCGGACAGGGGATGGCTACACCTTC.

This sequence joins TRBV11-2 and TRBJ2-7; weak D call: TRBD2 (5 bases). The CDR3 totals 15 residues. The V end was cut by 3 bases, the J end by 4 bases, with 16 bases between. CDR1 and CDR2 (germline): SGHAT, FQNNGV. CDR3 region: CASSFAVSPGYEQYF. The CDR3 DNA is TGTGCCAGCAGCTTCGCAGTCAGCCCGGGGTACGAGCAGTACTTC.

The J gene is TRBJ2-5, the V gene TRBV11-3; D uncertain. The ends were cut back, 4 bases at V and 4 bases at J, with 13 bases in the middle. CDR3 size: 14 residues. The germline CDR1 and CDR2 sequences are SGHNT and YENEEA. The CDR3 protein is CASSSTELGETQYF. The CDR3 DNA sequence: TGTGCCAGCAGCTCCACCGAGCTCGGAGAGACCCAGTACTTC. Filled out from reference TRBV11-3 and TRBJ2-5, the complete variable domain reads EAGVVQSPRYKIIEKKQPVAFWCNPISGHNTLYWYLQNLGQGPELLIRYENEEAVDDSQLPKDRFSAERLKGVDSTLKIQPAELGDSAVYLCASSSTELGETQYFGPGTRLLVL.

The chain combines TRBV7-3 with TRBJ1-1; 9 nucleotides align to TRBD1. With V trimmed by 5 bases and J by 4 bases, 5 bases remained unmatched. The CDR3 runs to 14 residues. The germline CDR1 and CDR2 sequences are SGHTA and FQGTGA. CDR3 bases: TGTGCCAGCAGCCTGCGGGACAGGGCCACTGAAGCTTTCTTT. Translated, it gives CASSLRDRATEAFF.

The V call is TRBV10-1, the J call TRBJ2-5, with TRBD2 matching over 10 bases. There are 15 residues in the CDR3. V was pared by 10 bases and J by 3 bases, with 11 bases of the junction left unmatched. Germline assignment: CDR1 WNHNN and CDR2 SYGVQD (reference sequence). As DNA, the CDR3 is TGCGCCACCCCCAGGACTAGCGGACAGAAAGAGACCCAGTACTTC. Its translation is CATPRTSGQKETQYF.

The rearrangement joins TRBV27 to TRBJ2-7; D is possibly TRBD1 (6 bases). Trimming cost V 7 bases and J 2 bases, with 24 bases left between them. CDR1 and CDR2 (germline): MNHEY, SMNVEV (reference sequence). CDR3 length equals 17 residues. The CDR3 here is CASKKMGIDRRAYEQYF. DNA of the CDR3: TGTGCCAGCAAGAAAATGGGGATTGACAGGCGTGCCTACGAGCAGTACTTC.

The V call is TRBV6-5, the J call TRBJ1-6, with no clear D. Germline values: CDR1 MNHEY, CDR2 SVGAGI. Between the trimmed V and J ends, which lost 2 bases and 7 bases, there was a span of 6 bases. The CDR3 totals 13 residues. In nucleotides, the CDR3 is TGTGCCAGCAGTTACGACGGGAATTCACCCCTCCACTTT. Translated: CASSYDGNSPLHF.

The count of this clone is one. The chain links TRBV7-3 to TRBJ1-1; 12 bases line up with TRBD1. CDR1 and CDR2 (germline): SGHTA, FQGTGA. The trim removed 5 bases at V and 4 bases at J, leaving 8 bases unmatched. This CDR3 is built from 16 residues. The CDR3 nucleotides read TGTGCCAGCAGCCCAAGAGGGACAGGGGGCCTCACTGAAGCTTTCTTT. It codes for CASSPRGTGGLTEAFF. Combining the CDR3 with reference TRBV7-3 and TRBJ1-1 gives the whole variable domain GAGVSQTPSNKVTEKGKYVELRCDPISGHTALYWYRQSLGQGPEFLIYFQGTGAADDSGLPNDRFFAVRPEGSVSTLKIQRTERGDSAVYLCASSPRGTGGLTEAFFGQGTRLTVV.

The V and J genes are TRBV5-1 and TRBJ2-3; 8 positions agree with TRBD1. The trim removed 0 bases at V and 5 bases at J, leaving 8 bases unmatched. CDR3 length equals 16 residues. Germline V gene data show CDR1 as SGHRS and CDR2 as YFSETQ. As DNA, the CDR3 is TGCGCCAGCAGCTTGGTAGGGCAGGGGGCCGGAGATACGCAGTATTTT. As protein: CASSLVGQGAGDTQYF.

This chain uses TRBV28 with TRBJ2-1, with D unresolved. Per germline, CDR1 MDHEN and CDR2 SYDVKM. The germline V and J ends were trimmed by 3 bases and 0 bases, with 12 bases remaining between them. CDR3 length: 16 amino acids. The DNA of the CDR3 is TGTGCCAGCAGTTTCGAATCATACTGCTCCTACAATGAGCAGTTCTTC. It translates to CASSFESYCSYNEQFF.

CDR3 nucleotides: TGTGCCAGTAGTATAGGCCACCGAGGGAATTCACCCCTCCACTTT. Encoded protein: CASSIGHRGNSPLHF. The genes are TRBV19 and TRBJ1-6; D unclear. The germline gives CDR1 LNHDA, CDR2 SQIVND (reference sequence). V was cut by 1 base and J by 7 bases, with 11 bases left in between. This CDR3 comprises 15 residues.

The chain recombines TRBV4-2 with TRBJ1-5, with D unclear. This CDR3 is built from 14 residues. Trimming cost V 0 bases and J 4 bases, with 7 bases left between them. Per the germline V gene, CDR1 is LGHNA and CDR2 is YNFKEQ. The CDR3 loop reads CASSQDAFNQPQHF. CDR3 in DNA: TGTGCCAGCAGCCAAGATGCGTTTAATCAGCCCCAGCATTTT.

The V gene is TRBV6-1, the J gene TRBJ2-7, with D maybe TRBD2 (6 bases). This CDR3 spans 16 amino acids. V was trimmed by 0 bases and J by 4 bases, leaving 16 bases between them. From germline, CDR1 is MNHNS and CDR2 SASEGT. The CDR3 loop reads CASSEARGLYRYEQYF. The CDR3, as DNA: TGTGCCAGCAGTGAAGCTCGGGGACTGTATAGATACGAGCAGTACTTC.